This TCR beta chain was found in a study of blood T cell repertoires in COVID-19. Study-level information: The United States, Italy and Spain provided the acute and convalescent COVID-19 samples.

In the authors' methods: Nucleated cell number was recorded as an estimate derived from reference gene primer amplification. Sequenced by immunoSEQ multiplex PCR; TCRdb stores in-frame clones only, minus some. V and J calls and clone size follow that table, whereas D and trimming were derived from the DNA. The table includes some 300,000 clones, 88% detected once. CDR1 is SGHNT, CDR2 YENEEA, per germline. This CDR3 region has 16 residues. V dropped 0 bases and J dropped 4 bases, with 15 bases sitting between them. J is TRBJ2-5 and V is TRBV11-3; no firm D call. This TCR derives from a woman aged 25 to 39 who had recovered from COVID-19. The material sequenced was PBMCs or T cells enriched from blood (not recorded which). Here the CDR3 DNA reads TGTGCCAGCAGCTTAGATCCGGCCAGGATGGGAGAGACCCAGTACTTC. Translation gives CASSLDPARMGETQYF.